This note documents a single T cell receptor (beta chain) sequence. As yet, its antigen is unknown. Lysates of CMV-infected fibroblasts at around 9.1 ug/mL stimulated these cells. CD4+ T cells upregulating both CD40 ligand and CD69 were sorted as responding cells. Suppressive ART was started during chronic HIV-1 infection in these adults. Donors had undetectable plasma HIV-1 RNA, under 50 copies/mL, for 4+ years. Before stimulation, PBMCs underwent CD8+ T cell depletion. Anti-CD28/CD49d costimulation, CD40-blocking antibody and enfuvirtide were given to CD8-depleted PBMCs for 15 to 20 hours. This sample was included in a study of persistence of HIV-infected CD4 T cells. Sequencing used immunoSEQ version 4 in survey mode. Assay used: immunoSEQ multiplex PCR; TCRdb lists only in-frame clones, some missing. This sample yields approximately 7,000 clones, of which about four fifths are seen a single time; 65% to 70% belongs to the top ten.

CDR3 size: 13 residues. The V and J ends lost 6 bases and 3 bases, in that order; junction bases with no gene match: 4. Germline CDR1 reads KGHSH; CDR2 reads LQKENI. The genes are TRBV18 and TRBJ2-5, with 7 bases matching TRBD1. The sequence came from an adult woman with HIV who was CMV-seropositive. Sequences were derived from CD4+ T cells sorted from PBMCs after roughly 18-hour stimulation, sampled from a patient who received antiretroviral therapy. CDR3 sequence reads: CASSTGWEETQYF. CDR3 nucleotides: TGTGCCAGCTCGACAGGGTGGGAAGAGACCCAGTACTTC.